The 30 T cell receptor beta chains below all came from one sample that was sequenced in a study of tumor-infiltrating lymphocytes in glioblastoma multiforme. Three nested ARM-PCR rounds with V-beta and C-beta primers built TCRB libraries. Via MiXCR, TCRdb re-called the multiplex PCR reads, giving one row per CDR3 protein. The table lists 25,000 to 35,000 distinct CDR3 sequences, approximately 60% of them singletons, with roughly a third in the top ten. Specimen: brain tumor tissue. The receptors were sampled from a male donor with glioblastoma.

Concerning this clonotype itself: The CDR3 does not close with the conserved phenylalanine or tryptophan, likely indicating a read error. The chain employs TRBV6-6 and TRBJ1-1, with a weak D call TRBD1 (6 bases). Looked up from germline, CDR1 is MNHNY and CDR2 is SVGAGI (reference sequence). The CDR3 is 15 residues long. With 6 bases removed from V and 5 bases from J, the gap between germline ends came to 19 bases. CDR3 sequence reads: CASSGSNRANTEAFC. The CDR3 DNA is TGTGCCAGCAGCGGGAGTAACAGGGCTAATACTGAAGCTTTCTGT.

Comments on this clonotype: A much larger clone is a single base away; this may be a read error. The chain combines TRBV5-1 with TRBJ2-2, with 14 bases that match TRBD2. The V and J ends lost 7 bases and 6 bases, in that order; junction bases with no gene match: 17. CDR1 is SGHRS, CDR2 YFSETQ, per germline. The CDR3 sequence is 19 residues long. The CDR3 here is CASGPRTSGRSKGSGELFF. The DNA of the CDR3 is TGCGCCAGCGGCCCTAGGACTAGCGGGAGGTCAAAGGGCTCCGGGGAGCTGTTTTTT.

About this clonotype: Its ends do not fully match the called genes, so a read error is possible. V is TRBV20-1 and J is TRBJ2-1; possibly TRBD1 for D (6 bases). Germline V gives CDR1 DFQATT, CDR2 SNEGSKA (reference sequence). There are 15 residues in the CDR3. CDR3 loop: CSARNDFRDIDEQFF. The CDR3 region has the DNA TGCAGTGCTAGAAACGACTTCCGGGACATCGATGAACAGTTCTTC.

Regarding this clonotype: A read error may produce the germline difference seen at one junction end. The rearrangement uses TRBV20-1 and TRBJ1-4; 7 positions agree with TRBD1. The CDR3 totals 15 residues. Germline V lookup: CDR1 DFQATT, CDR2 SNEGSKA (reference sequence). CDR3 in DNA: TGCAGTGCCCTCGTCGATCAGGGGGTGGGTGAAAAACTGTTCTTT. Translation gives CSALVDQGVGEKLFF.

By share of the sample, this clonotype is medium-sized. The chain couples TRBV12-3 or TRBV12-4 to TRBJ2-3; 11 bases are shared with TRBD2. V trimming: 6 bases; J trimming: 6 bases; junction bases outside the gene matches: 8. This CDR3 is built from 15 residues. CDR3 sequence (DNA): TGTGCCAGCAGCCCAACTAGCGGGAGAGAGGATACGCAGTATTTT. This sequence encodes CASSPTSGREDTQYF.

Regarding this clonotype: This may be a read error, as it is one base from a much larger clone. This chain joins TRBV6-2 or TRBV6-3 and TRBJ2-5; TRBD2 matches at 11 bases. The CDR3 covers 18 residues. The J segment lost 3 bases and the V segment lost 2 bases, leaving 11 bases of the junction unmatched. Germline assignment: CDR1 MNHEY and CDR2 SVGEGT. CDR3 loop: CASSYQRISGRAKETQYF. The DNA for the CDR3 is TGTGCCAGCAGTTACCAGAGGATTAGCGGGAGGGCCAAAGAGACCCAGTACTTC.

Only one count was recorded for this clonotype. Relative to the germline gene, one junction end is altered; a read error may explain this. This chain connects TRBV10-3 to TRBJ2-1; D is uncertain. Per the germline V gene, CDR1 is ENHRY and CDR2 is SYGVKD. The CDR3 covers 13 residues. This CDR3 reads CAIGESSSNEQFF. The DNA of the CDR3 is TGTGCCATCGGTGAGTCGTCCAGTAATGAGCAATTCTTC.

This clonotype was recorded once. The J gene is TRBJ2-7, the V gene TRBV11-2; TRBD1 matches 7 bases. The V and J ends lost 2 bases and 4 bases, in that order; junction bases with no gene match: 2. This CDR3 is 13 amino acids long. The V gene's germline CDR1 is SGHAT and CDR2 FQNNGV. CDR3 sequence reads: CASSLSRGYEQYF. The DNA for the CDR3 is TGTGCCAGCAGCTTATCCAGGGGGTACGAGCAGTACTTC.

This clonotype has more than one count but fewer than ten. The rearrangement links TRBV7-9 to TRBJ2-7; tentative D call: TRBD2 (6 bases). The CDR3 is made up of 15 amino acids. Germline V CDR1 and CDR2: SEHNR, FQNEAQ (reference sequence). The V gene lost 1 base and the J gene lost 3 bases, with 13 bases spanning the gap. The CDR3 bases are TGTGCCAGCAGCTTAGTACCTGGTAGCGGCTACGAGCAGTACTTC. Translation: CASSLVPGSGYEQYF.

This clonotype was seen at least ten times. The chain has TRBV5-1 and TRBJ2-1; D call uncertain. The CDR3 loop spans 14 amino acids. The V and J ends lost 0 bases and 1 base respectively, with 5 bases between them. Germline V CDR1 and CDR2: SGHRS, YFSETQ. The CDR3 DNA reads TGCGCCAGCAGCTTGGGTCAATCCTACAATGAGCAGTTCTTC. Translation: CASSLGQSYNEQFF.

The chain carries TRBV12-3 or TRBV12-4 and TRBJ2-7; 8 bases fit TRBD2. The CDR3 has 14 residues. V gave up 8 bases and J gave up 6 bases; unmatched junction bases: 12. DNA of the CDR3: TGTGCCAGCTGCCCAAGCGGGAGAGGGTGCGAGCAGTACTTC. Protein sequence: CASCPSGRGCEQYF.

The chain couples TRBV11-2 to TRBJ2-1; a possible D gene is TRBD2 (6 bases). The CDR3 contains 18 residues. From germline, CDR1 is SGHAT and CDR2 FQNNGV. V shed 1 base and J shed 1 base, with 17 bases lying between them. The CDR3 nucleotides are TGTGCCAGCAGCTTAGTTTCTGGCGGGAAGGGTTCCTACAATGAGCAGTTCTTC. Translated, it gives CASSLVSGGKGSYNEQFF. Based on the CDR3 plus reference TRBV11-2 and TRBJ2-1, the full variable domain is EAGVAQSPRYKIIEKRQSVAFWCNPISGHATLYWYQQILGQGPKLLIQFQNNGVVDDSQLPKDRFSAERLKGVDSTLKIQPAKLEDSAVYLCASSLVSGGKGSYNEQFFGPGTRLTVL.

A note on this clonotype: One junction end disagrees with the germline gene, perhaps due to a read error. The chain carries TRBV20-1 and TRBJ2-1, with a tentative D call TRBD2 (6 bases). The CDR3 runs to 13 residues. Germline CDR1 DFQATT, CDR2 SNEGSKA (reference sequence). The CDR3 region has the DNA TGCCGTGCTAGAATGTGGGGGGATCCTGAGCAGTCCTTC. Its translation: CRARMWGDPEQSF.

A remark on this clonotype: The conserved phenylalanine or tryptophan is not found at the CDR3 terminus, so this likely reflects a read error. The chain carries TRBV11-3 and TRBJ2-2; D is undetermined. V was clipped by 5 bases and J by 7 bases, with 8 bases between them. Germline CDR1 SGHNT, CDR2 YENEEA. The CDR3 loop spans 12 amino acids. This CDR3 is CASSLPVGELFS. The CDR3, as DNA: TGTGCCAGCAGCCTCCCAGTCGGGGAGCTGTTTTCT.

DNA for the CDR3: TGTGCCAGCAGCGTGAGACAGGAAAACACTGAAGCTTTCTTT. Its translation is CASSVRQENTEAFF. The V call is TRBV9, the J call TRBJ1-1; perhaps TRBD1 as D (6 bases). The CDR3 length is 14 residues. The V gene's germline CDR1 is SGDLS and CDR2 YYNGEE. V was cut by 2 bases and J by 2 bases, with 10 bases left in between.

Notes on this clonotype: This may be a read error: a much more frequent sequence differs by one nucleotide. This chain links TRBV30 with TRBJ2-7; TRBD1 might be the D (8 bases). V gave up 4 bases and J gave up 4 bases, with 17 bases separating them. Germline V gives CDR1 GTSNPN, CDR2 SVGIG (reference sequence). The length of the CDR3 is 14 residues. CDR3 residues: CAWNRGQGGYEQYV. The CDR3 coding sequence is TGTGCCTGGAACAGAGGACAGGGAGGGTACGAGCAGTACGTC.

CDR3 coding DNA: TGCGCCAGCAGCCAAGGGTTTGTGGGAGGCACCGGGGAGCTGTTTTTT. Translated: CASSQGFVGGTGELFF. This rearrangement joins TRBV4-3 to TRBJ2-2; D is perhaps TRBD2 (6 bases). Germline V gene lookup returns CDR1 LGHNA and CDR2 YSLEER. Trimming took off 1 base at V and 4 bases at J, with 13 bases between the two ends. The CDR3 covers 16 residues.

On this clonotype itself: Without the conserved terminal phenylalanine or tryptophan, this CDR3 likely stems from a read error. The chain carries TRBV29-1 and TRBJ1-1; D gene uncertain. V was shortened by 2 bases and J by 11 bases, with 12 bases between the two germline ends. The CDR3 has 11 residues. Germline V gives CDR1 SQVTM, CDR2 ANQGSEA. The CDR3, as DNA: TGCAGCGTTGAATGGACTTCCAAGGCTTTCTAT. This translates into CSVEWTSKAFY.

There are many counts of this clonotype. This chain links TRBV12-3 or TRBV12-4 with TRBJ2-3; D perhaps matches TRBD2 (6 bases). CDR3 size: 14 residues. The V end lost 3 bases, the J end lost 2 bases, and 9 bases lay between the germline ends. CDR3 DNA: TGTGCCAGCAGTTTCCTAGCGTTCACAGATACGCAGTATTTT. As protein: CASSFLAFTDTQYF.

The rearrangement uses TRBV7-9 and TRBJ1-1, with D uncertain. The CDR3 covers 11 residues. Germline V gives CDR1 SEHNR, CDR2 FQNEAQ (reference sequence). Trimming left V 10 bases short and J 1 base short, with 7 bases between. This chain's CDR3 is CATRENTEAFF. As DNA, the CDR3 is TGTGCCACGAGGGAGAACACTGAAGCTTTCTTT. Full variable domain (remainder filled in from reference TRBV7-9 and TRBJ1-1): DTGVSQNPRHKITKRGQNVTFRCDPISEHNRLYWYRQTLGQGPEFLTYFQNEAQLEKSRLLSDRFSAERPKGSFSTLEIQRTEQGDSAMYLCATRENTEAFFGQGTRLTVV.

This clonotype was seen a handful of times. In nucleotides, the CDR3 is TGTGCCAGTAGTATTTCTGAGTCTGGGGCCAACGTCCTGACTTTC. Amino acids: CASSISESGANVLTF. The chain links TRBV19 to TRBJ2-6; D unclear. Per the germline V gene, CDR1 is LNHDA and CDR2 is SQIVND (reference sequence). The CDR3 extends over 15 amino acids. Trimming shortened V by 3 bases and J by 1 base, and 7 bases separated the two germline ends.

This clonotype occurred many times. The chain has TRBV6-1 and TRBJ2-7; a weak D match, TRBD2 (5 bases). V was trimmed by 3 bases and J by 3 bases, leaving 18 bases between them. This CDR3 is built from 16 residues. The V gene's germline CDR1 is MNHNS and CDR2 SASEGT. This CDR3 reads CASSDPTWTGSYEQYF. CDR3 bases: TGTGCCAGCAGTGACCCTACATGGACTGGAAGCTACGAGCAGTACTTC.

V gene TRBV29-1 combines with J gene TRBJ2-7, with TRBD2 identical over 9 bases. Germline trimming cut 4 bases from V and 5 bases from J; bases unmatched to any gene: 9. The length of the CDR3 is 14 residues. Per the germline V gene, CDR1 is SQVTM and CDR2 is ANQGSEA. The CDR3 protein is CSVGLAEGVDEQYF. The CDR3 bases are TGCAGCGTTGGACTAGCGGAAGGGGTGGACGAGCAGTACTTC.

The V call is TRBV6-6, the J call TRBJ1-4; 9 bases map to TRBD1. V gave up 2 bases and J gave up 8 bases; unmatched junction bases: 12. This CDR3 has 17 residues. Germline loops: CDR1 MNHNY, CDR2 SVGAGI (reference sequence). CDR3 nucleotide sequence: TGTGCCAGCAGTTACCGTATTTCGGACAGGGGAGGCGAAAAACTGTTTTTT. This sequence encodes CASSYRISDRGGEKLFF.

As to this clonotype: An end of the junction does not agree with germline; a read error may underlie this. The rearrangement uses TRBV7-3 and TRBJ1-1; 9 nucleotides match TRBD1. The CDR3 has 14 amino acids. Germline loops: CDR1 SGHTA, CDR2 FQGTGA. In DNA form, the CDR3 reads TGTGCCAGCAGCATAGGACAGGGGAACATTGAAGCTTTCTTC. Translation: CASSIGQGNIEAFF. Using reference TRBV7-3 and TRBJ1-1 for the parts outside the CDR3, the full variable domain is GAGVSQTPSNKVTEKGKYVELRCDPISGHTALYWYRQSLGQGPEFLIYFQGTGAADDSGLPNDRFFAVRPEGSVSTLKIQRTERGDSAVYLCASSIGQGNIEAFFGQGTRLTVV.

Note on this clonotype: A much larger clone sits a single nucleotide away, making a read error possible. The chain employs TRBV20-1 and TRBJ2-7, with 7 bases aligning to TRBD1. The CDR3 is 12 amino acids. From germline, CDR1 is DFQATT and CDR2 SNEGSKA (reference sequence). The CDR3 bases are TGCGGTGCTGGGGACAGCACCTACGAGCAGTACTTC. Protein product: CGAGDSTYEQYF.

The chain combines TRBV12-3 or TRBV12-4 with TRBJ2-5; 9 bases are a match to TRBD1. Trimming took 2 bases from V and 7 from J; bases not matched to a gene: 8. The CDR3 length is 15 residues. As DNA, the CDR3 is TGTGCCAGCAGTTTATGGGGACAGGGAAGGGGGACCCAGTACTTC. Its protein product is CASSLWGQGRGTQYF.

The chain recombines TRBV6-6 with TRBJ2-4; 8 bases match TRBD1. V lost 4 bases to trimming and J lost 5 bases; unmatched junction nucleotides: 4. Germline CDR1 reads MNHNY; CDR2 reads SVGAGI (reference sequence). The CDR3 is made up of 14 amino acids. CDR3 sequence reads: CASSSRDRQNIQYF. The DNA for the CDR3 is TGTGCCAGCAGTTCGAGGGACAGGCAAAACATTCAGTACTTC.

Remarks on this clonotype: As the CDR3 is not closed by the conserved phenylalanine or tryptophan, this likely results from a read error. The DNA is left out, because the CDR3 cannot be placed on it with certainty; the CDR3 is given as TCRdb lists it. The chain joins TRBV10-3 to TRBJ2-1. From germline, CDR1 is ENHRY and CDR2 SYGVKD. Ends included, the CDR3 has 11 residues. The CDR3 loop is CAISYGNERFL.

About this clonotype itself: One junction end disagrees with the germline gene, perhaps due to a read error. The chain links TRBV5-6 to TRBJ1-1; D might be TRBD1 (5 bases). The germline V gene has CDR1 SGHDT and CDR2 YYEEEE. The CDR3 covers 15 residues. CDR3 bases: TGTGCCAGCAGCTTGGGGGTTTTTGGGGGAACTGAAGGTTTCTTT. Translated, it gives CASSLGVFGGTEGFF.